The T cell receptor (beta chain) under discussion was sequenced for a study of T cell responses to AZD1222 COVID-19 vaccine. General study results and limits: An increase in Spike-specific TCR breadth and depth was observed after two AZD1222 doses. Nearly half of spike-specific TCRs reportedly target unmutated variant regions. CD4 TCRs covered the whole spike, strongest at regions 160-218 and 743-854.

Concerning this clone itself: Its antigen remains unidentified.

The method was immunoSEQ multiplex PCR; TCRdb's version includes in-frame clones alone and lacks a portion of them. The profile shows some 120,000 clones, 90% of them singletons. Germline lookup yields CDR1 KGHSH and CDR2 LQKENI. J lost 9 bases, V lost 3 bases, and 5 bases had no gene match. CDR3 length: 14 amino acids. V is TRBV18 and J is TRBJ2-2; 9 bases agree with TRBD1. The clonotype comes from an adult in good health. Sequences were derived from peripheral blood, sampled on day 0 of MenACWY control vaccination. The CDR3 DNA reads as TGTGCCAGCTCACCCGGGACAGGGAACCGGGAGCTGTTTTTT. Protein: CASSPGTGNRELFF.